The rows below give T cell receptor beta chains drawn from one sample of a study of a mutant IDH1 vaccine in newly diagnosed glioma. Their specific antigens are unknown. Libraries were prepared by immunoSEQ multiplex PCR; TCRdb keeps only in-frame clonotypes and omits some of them. The data contain tens of thousands of clones, 76% of them seen just once; the ten biggest clones take up roughly an eighth. The starting material was PBMCs, obtained from a glioma patient whose treatment included an IDH1 peptide vaccine. The receptors stem from a man in his forties with glioma. The CDR3 runs from the conserved cysteine through the conserved F or W. D genes are given only for firm matches. Only some rows state a clone size, as once, few, many or a class for expanded clones.

d_call	v_call	clone_size	j_call	cdr3_aa	cdr3_nt
.	TRBV7-9	.	TRBJ2-4	CASSSRTLDVRGRQNIQYF	TGTGCCAGCAGCTCCCGGACCCTGGACGTTCGAGGGAGGCAAAACATTCAGTACTTC
.	TRBV10-2	.	TRBJ2-7	CASSESGDRAYEQYF	TGCGCCAGCAGTGAGTCGGGGGACCGAGCCTACGAGCAGTACTTC
.	TRBV6-1	.	TRBJ2-6	CASSGPRRASGANVLTF	TGTGCCAGCAGTGGACCTAGACGAGCCTCTGGGGCCAACGTCCTGACTTTC
TRBD2	TRBV7-2	.	TRBJ2-1	CASSPVAGRNEQFF	TGTGCCAGCAGCCCCGTAGCGGGAAGGAATGAGCAGTTCTTC
TRBD2	TRBV7-2	.	TRBJ2-1	CASTPSGLEYNEQFF	TGTGCCAGCACCCCTTCGGGACTAGAGTACAATGAGCAGTTCTTC
.	TRBV6-4	.	TRBJ1-1	CASSEGTNTEAFF	TGTGCCAGCAGTGAAGGGACGAACACTGAAGCTTTCTTT
.	TRBV10-2	.	TRBJ1-2	CASTGSQAYGYTF	TGCGCCAGCACCGGATCACAGGCCTATGGCTACACCTTC
.	TRBV27	.	TRBJ1-2	CASSSSLRGSYGYTF	TGTGCCAGCAGTTCCTCGCTAAGGGGTAGCTATGGCTACACCTTC
TRBD1	TRBV2	.	TRBJ1-2	CASSGQGRVYGYTF	TGTGCCAGCAGTGGACAGGGGAGGGTCTATGGCTACACCTTC
.	TRBV29-1	once	TRBJ2-1	CSVYEGWTHNEQFF	TGCAGCGTTTATGAGGGGTGGACGCATAATGAGCAGTTCTTC
.	TRBV7-8	few	TRBJ1-5	CASSVGTGNSNQPQHF	TGTGCCAGCAGCGTCGGGACGGGTAATAGCAATCAGCCCCAGCATTTT
.	TRBV2	.	TRBJ2-1	CASRPSYVSYNEQFF	TGTGCCAGCAGACCCAGTTATGTATCCTACAATGAGCAGTTCTTC
TRBD2	TRBV18	.	TRBJ2-7	CASSPPSGRKREQYF	TGTGCCAGCTCACCACCAAGCGGGAGAAAACGCGAGCAGTACTTC
.	TRBV19	.	TRBJ2-3	CASSKLDTQYF	TGTGCCAGTAGTAAGTTGGATACGCAGTATTTT
.	TRBV2	.	TRBJ2-2	CASAFLGGATGELFF	TGTGCCAGCGCTTTTTTGGGGGGAGCCACCGGGGAGCTGTTTTTT
.	TRBV6-5	few	TRBJ1-1	CASTCEAFF	TGTGCCAGCACCTGTGAAGCTTTCTTT
TRBD1	TRBV28	.	TRBJ2-7	CASRGGTGLYEQYF	TGTGCCAGCAGGGGGGGGACAGGGCTTTACGAGCAGTACTTC
TRBD1	TRBV19	.	TRBJ1-5	CASSTSGTENQPQHF	TGTGCCAGTAGCACCTCCGGGACAGAGAATCAGCCCCAGCATTTT
.	TRBV7-8	.	TRBJ1-5	CASSLEVVSGNQPQHF	TGTGCCAGCAGCTTAGAGGTCGTTTCGGGTAATCAGCCCCAGCATTTT
.	TRBV21-1	medium-sized	TRBJ2-7	CASSRILRTGYWEQYF	TGTGCCAGCAGCCGTATACTAAGGACAGGGTACTGGGAGCAGTACTTC
.	TRBV5-1	.	TRBJ2-4	CASSGGDSQNIQYF	TGCGCCAGCAGCGGAGGGGACAGCCAAAACATTCAGTACTTC
TRBD2	TRBV6-5	.	TRBJ2-5	CASRLADQETQYF	TGTGCCAGCCGTCTAGCGGACCAAGAGACCCAGTACTTC
TRBD1	TRBV29-1	.	TRBJ2-7	CSVGQGLGEQYF	TGCAGCGTTGGACAGGGATTGGGTGAGCAGTACTTC
.	TRBV27	.	TRBJ2-7	CASSFAGVLGEQYF	TGTGCCAGCAGTTTTGCAGGCGTACTGGGGGAGCAGTACTTC
.	TRBV7-2	.	TRBJ1-4	CASSAQQTTNEKLFF	TGTGCCAGCAGCGCACAACAGACAACTAATGAAAAACTGTTTTTT
TRBD1	TRBV5-1	.	TRBJ1-1	CASSLGTGGADTEAFF	TGCGCCAGCAGCTTGGGGACAGGGGGCGCGGACACTGAAGCTTTCTTT
.	TRBV5-1	.	TRBJ1-4	CASSTDAAGNEKLFF	TGCGCCAGCAGCACCGACGCTGCCGGTAATGAAAAACTGTTTTTT
.	TRBV4-1	.	TRBJ1-5	CASSLRTGPNQPQHF	TGCGCCAGCAGCCTCCGAACCGGACCCAATCAGCCCCAGCATTTT
.	TRBV4-1	.	TRBJ2-3	CASSQDPGSTDTQYF	TGCGCCAGCAGCCAAGATCCCGGTAGCACAGATACGCAGTATTTT
.	TRBV11-2	.	TRBJ2-5	CASSGSRVGETQYF	TGTGCCAGCAGCGGGAGTCGGGTGGGAGAGACCCAGTACTTC
.	TRBV10-3	many	TRBJ1-5	CAISRDSNQPQHF	TGTGCCATCTCCAGGGATTCCAATCAGCCCCAGCATTTT
.	TRBV6-5	.	TRBJ1-2	CASSYVRSGEGYTF	TGTGCCAGCAGTTACGTGCGGTCAGGGGAGGGCTACACCTTC
TRBD1	TRBV5-8	.	TRBJ2-7	CASSPGQVDEQYF	TGTGCCAGCAGCCCCGGACAGGTTGATGAGCAGTACTTC
.	TRBV2	.	TRBJ2-3	CASGRGGRPSTDTQYF	TGTGCCAGCGGCAGAGGGGGGAGGCCTAGCACAGATACGCAGTATTTT
TRBD2	TRBV11-1	.	TRBJ2-5	CASSLGLAEGEETQYF	TGTGCCAGCAGCTTGGGACTAGCGGAGGGGGAGGAGACCCAGTACTTC
.	TRBV10-3	.	TRBJ1-1	CAISASGETEAFF	TGTGCCATCAGTGCCTCGGGGGAGACTGAAGCTTTCTTT
TRBD1	TRBV10-1	.	TRBJ1-2	CASSRDRGSGYTF	TGCGCCAGCAGCCGGGACAGGGGCTCTGGCTACACCTTC
TRBD1	TRBV6-5	.	TRBJ1-2	CASRMTGGGYTF	TGTGCCAGCAGGATGACAGGGGGTGGCTACACCTTC
TRBD2	TRBV9	.	TRBJ2-1	CASSVSGLGDNEQFF	TGTGCCAGCAGCGTCTCGGGACTAGGGGACAATGAGCAGTTCTTC
TRBD2	TRBV7-6	.	TRBJ2-6	CAIDGTSGLISGANVLTF	TGTGCCATAGACGGGACTAGCGGTTTGATCTCTGGGGCCAACGTCCTGACTTTC
.	TRBV5-8	.	TRBJ1-2	CASSLGPGYTF	TGTGCCAGCAGCTTGGGACCTGGCTACACCTTC
TRBD1	TRBV6-5	.	TRBJ1-3	CASRRTGGIDTIYF	TGTGCCAGCAGGAGGACAGGGGGCATAGACACCATATATTTT
TRBD2	TRBV4-1	.	TRBJ2-1	CASPGVGTNLRDEQFF	TGCGCCAGCCCCGGGGTAGGGACTAACCTTCGGGATGAGCAGTTCTTC
.	TRBV27	few	TRBJ1-1	CASSLSSGRNTEAFF	TGTGCCAGCAGTTTATCGTCGGGCAGAAACACTGAAGCTTTCTTT
TRBD2	TRBV19	.	TRBJ2-1	CASSKIAGPYNEQFF	TGTGCCAGTAGTAAGATAGCGGGACCCTACAATGAGCAGTTCTTC
TRBD2	TRBV7-2	.	TRBJ2-1	CASTPGGGRLKSNEQFF	TGTGCCAGCACTCCTGGCGGGGGGAGACTGAAATCTAATGAGCAGTTCTTC
.	TRBV5-4	.	TRBJ2-1	CASSLTRASYNEQFF	TGTGCCAGCAGCTTGACTCGGGCTAGTTACAATGAGCAGTTCTTC
.	TRBV7-9	.	TRBJ2-3	CASVSLTDTQYF	TGTGCCAGCGTCAGCCTCACAGATACGCAGTATTTT
.	TRBV19	.	TRBJ1-1	CASSISGEGAKTEAFF	TGTGCCAGTAGTATCTCGGGGGAAGGGGCGAAGACTGAAGCTTTCTTT
.	TRBV11-2	few	TRBJ2-1	CAVEGERFGEQFF	TGTGCGGTCGAAGGGGAGCGGTTTGGTGAGCAGTTCTTC
.	TRBV19	.	TRBJ1-5	CASSIDQNQPQHF	TGTGCCAGTAGTATAGACCAGAATCAGCCCCAGCATTTT
TRBD2	TRBV18	.	TRBJ2-2	CASSPRLAGGNTGELFF	TGTGCCAGCTCACCAAGGCTAGCGGGAGGGAACACCGGGGAGCTGTTTTTT
TRBD1	TRBV11-3	.	TRBJ2-2	CASSPQNKGGPNTGELFF	TGTGCCAGCAGCCCCCAAAACAAAGGGGGCCCGAACACCGGGGAGCTGTTTTTT
.	TRBV7-2	.	TRBJ2-3	CASSLARANTQYF	TGTGCCAGCAGCTTAGCACGTGCGAATACGCAGTATTTT
.	TRBV15	.	TRBJ1-2	CATSKGANYGYTF	TGTGCCACCAGCAAGGGAGCTAACTATGGCTACACCTTC
.	TRBV30	.	TRBJ1-1	CAWRQDENTEAFF	TGTGCCTGGAGGCAGGATGAGAACACTGAAGCTTTCTTT
.	TRBV6-5	.	TRBJ2-2	CASSPRRDGELFF	TGTGCCAGCAGCCCGAGGAGGGATGGGGAGCTGTTTTTT
TRBD1	TRBV2	.	TRBJ2-5	CASTRTGTLETQYF	TGTGCCAGCACCCGGACAGGGACCTTAGAGACCCAGTACTTC